Below are 26 T cell receptor beta chains sequenced from a single sample in a study of OX40 agonist ivuxolimab in advanced cancers. Produced via immunoSEQ multiplex PCR; TCRdb's table is partial and in-frame only. Of 40,000 to 55,000 clones listed, approximately 90% were seen once; the top ten hold over 5.5%. The specimen was CD4+ or CD8+ T cells sorted from blood, collected in a trial of the OX40 agonist ivuxolimab. The receptors stem from an adult with an advanced solid tumor such as melanoma, head and neck, liver or kidney cancer.

This chain uses TRBV7-9 with TRBJ2-4; D is perhaps TRBD1 or TRBD2 (5 bases each). Germline lookup yields CDR1 SEHNR and CDR2 FQNEAQ (reference sequence). Trimming stripped 3 bases from V and 9 bases from J, with 12 bases between. This CDR3 is built from 13 residues. CDR3: CASSFDGAGIQYF. DNA of the CDR3: TGTGCCAGCAGCTTCGACGGGGCCGGCATTCAGTACTTC.

The chain employs TRBV20-1 and TRBJ2-7; D is ambiguous. V was pared by 5 bases and J by 2 bases, with 7 bases between. Per the germline V gene, CDR1 is DFQATT and CDR2 is SNEGSKA (reference sequence). The CDR3 length is 11 residues. In DNA, the CDR3 is TGCAGTGCTGACAAAACCTACGAGCAGTACTTC. Protein product: CSADKTYEQYF.

Here the CDR3 reads CASRGASGSLAGELFF. CDR3 nucleotide sequence: TGCGCCAGCAGAGGGGCTAGCGGGAGTCTGGCCGGGGAGCTGTTTTTT. The V and J genes are TRBV5-1 and TRBJ2-2; 10 bases align to TRBD2. This CDR3 region has 16 residues. Germline loops: CDR1 SGHRS, CDR2 YFSETQ. Trimming removed 5 bases from V and 6 bases from J; junction bases left unmatched: 10. The entire variable domain, with the rest obtained from reference TRBV5-1 and TRBJ2-2, is as follows: KAGVTQTPRYLIKTRGQQVTLSCSPISGHRSVSWYQQTPGQGLQFLFEYFSETQRNKGNFPGRFSGRQFSNSRSEMNVSTLELGDSALYLCASRGASGSLAGELFFGEGSRLTVL.

This clone was found a few times. The CDR3: CASSAGLVDEQYF. In nucleotides, the CDR3 is TGTGCCAGCAGCGCCGGACTGGTTGACGAGCAGTACTTC. The chain combines TRBV5-4 with TRBJ2-7; D might be TRBD2 (5 bases). CDR1 is SGHNT and CDR2 is YYREEE in the germline V gene (reference sequence). The V and J ends lost 4 bases and 5 bases respectively, with 13 bases between them. The CDR3 extends over 13 amino acids.

This chain links TRBV2 with TRBJ2-7, with no clear D. With 5 bases removed from V and 1 base from J, the gap between germline ends came to 12 bases. Germline values: CDR1 SNHLY, CDR2 FYNNEI. The CDR3 contains 14 residues. The CDR3 nucleotides are TGTGCCAGCAGTACTCCTAGTGGATCCTACGAGCAGTACTTC. Translated, it gives CASSTPSGSYEQYF. The variable domain in full, completed from reference TRBV2 and TRBJ2-7, reads EPEVTQTPSHQVTQMGQEVILRCVPISNHLYFYWYRQILGQKVEFLVSFYNNEISEKSEIFDDQFSVERPDGSNFTLKIRSTKLEDSAMYFCASSTPSGSYEQYFGPGTRLTVT.

V gene TRBV6-4 combines with J gene TRBJ2-6; 8 bases are a match to TRBD2. Germline lookup yields CDR1 MRHNA and CDR2 SNTAGT. This CDR3 region has 18 residues. With 5 bases clipped from V and 4 bases from J, the junction kept 13 bases outside the gene matches. CDR3 DNA: TGTGCCAGCAGTCTCAATCCTAGCGGGCTGGCCGGGGCCAACGTCCTGACTTTC. Residues: CASSLNPSGLAGANVLTF.

V and J are TRBV10-3 and TRBJ1-5; no firm D call. This CDR3 is built from 14 residues. CDR1 and CDR2 from the germline V gene are ENHRY and SYGVKD. The germline V and J ends were trimmed by 0 bases and 7 bases, with 10 bases remaining between them. The CDR3: CAISESEREQPQHF. CDR3 in DNA: TGTGCCATCAGTGAGTCGGAGAGGGAACAGCCCCAGCATTTT.

V gene TRBV28 combines with J gene TRBJ1-5; 10 bases match TRBD1. There are 14 residues in the CDR3. Unmatched junction bases numbered 4, after V lost 6 bases and J lost 5 bases. The V gene's germline CDR1 is MDHEN and CDR2 SYDVKM. CDR3 amino acids: CASRGGQGYQPQHF. The CDR3 DNA reads TGTGCCAGCAGGGGGGGACAGGGGTATCAGCCCCAGCATTTT.

This chain joins TRBV29-1 and TRBJ2-2, with D tentatively TRBD1 (6 bases). The length of the CDR3 is 13 residues. The V end lost 3 bases, the J end lost 5 bases, and 10 bases lay between the germline ends. Looked up from germline, CDR1 is SQVTM and CDR2 is ANQGSEA. The CDR3 DNA sequence: TGCAGCGTTGATCCAAGGGGGACCGGGGAGCTGTTTTTT. This encodes CSVDPRGTGELFF.

The CDR3 here is CASSLWEATEAFF. The CDR3 coding sequence is TGTGCCAGCAGCTTGTGGGAGGCCACTGAAGCTTTCTTT. The gene calls are TRBV7-3 and TRBJ1-1; D is undetermined. Per germline, CDR1 SGHTA and CDR2 FQGTGA. V was cut by 3 bases and J by 4 bases, with 9 bases left in between. The CDR3 contains 13 residues. The full variable domain, its missing parts supplied by reference TRBV7-3 and TRBJ1-1, is GAGVSQTPSNKVTEKGKYVELRCDPISGHTALYWYRQSLGQGPEFLIYFQGTGAADDSGLPNDRFFAVRPEGSVSTLKIQRTERGDSAVYLCASSLWEATEAFFGQGTRLTVV.

The table lists this clone with a count of one. At one boundary the junction diverges from the germline segment, which might be a read error. The chain couples TRBV7-7 to TRBJ2-2; 7 bases are shared with TRBD1. Germline values: CDR1 SSHAT, CDR2 FNYEAQ (reference sequence). CDR3 length: 17 amino acids. CDR3 coding DNA: TGTGCTAGCAGCGCCATAACCGGGACAGCGAACACCGGGGAGCTGTTTTTT. Amino acids: CASSAITGTANTGELFF.

The gene calls are TRBV20-1 and TRBJ2-7; TRBD2 might be the D (5 bases). This CDR3 region has 11 residues. Germline-derived CDR1 and CDR2 are DFQATT and SNEGSKA (reference sequence). Trimming removed 6 bases at V and 12 bases at J, with 18 bases between. The CDR3 loop is CSAGDMPALYF. For the CDR3, the DNA is TGCAGTGCGGGAGACATGCCCGCCTTGTACTTC.

V gene TRBV11-3 combines with J gene TRBJ2-1, with D tentatively TRBD1 (6 bases). From germline, CDR1 is SGHNT and CDR2 YENEEA. Trimming pared 5 bases from V and 4 bases from J, leaving 9 bases between. The CDR3 length is 13 residues. In DNA form, the CDR3 reads TGTGCCAGCAGCAGGACAGTATACAATGAGCAGTTCTTC. Translated, it gives CASSRTVYNEQFF.

The rearrangement uses TRBV28 and TRBJ2-5, with 10 nucleotides matching TRBD1. With V trimmed by 5 bases and J by 5 bases, 11 bases remained unmatched. This CDR3 is 16 amino acids long. From germline, CDR1 is MDHEN and CDR2 SYDVKM. DNA for the CDR3: TGTGCCAGCAGTCCGGCAGGGACAGGGGTACTGGAGACCCAGTACTTC. It encodes CASSPAGTGVLETQYF. Drawing the rest from reference TRBV28 and TRBJ2-5, the complete variable domain is DVKVTQSSRYLVKRTGEKVFLECVQDMDHENMFWYRQDPGLGLRLIYFSYDVKMKEKGDIPEGYSVSREKKERFSLILESASTNQTSMYLCASSPAGTGVLETQYFGPGTRLLVL.

V is TRBV6-4 and J is TRBJ2-7, with 8 bases aligning to TRBD1. This CDR3 has 16 amino acids. V lost 0 bases and J lost 2; bases outside the gene matches: 6. CDR1 and CDR2 from the germline V gene are MRHNA and SNTAGT. The CDR3 DNA follows: TGTGCCAGCAGTGACTCAAGGGACAGGAATACCTACGAGCAGTACTTC. It codes for CASSDSRDRNTYEQYF.

The V and J genes are TRBV30 and TRBJ1-2; 10 nucleotides agree with TRBD1. Germline-derived CDR1 and CDR2 are GTSNPN and SVGIG (reference sequence). The CDR3 has 15 residues. V lost 4 bases, J lost 1 base, and 6 bases stayed unmatched. CDR3 DNA: TGTGCCTGGACCTCGGGACAGGGGAGTAACTATGGCTACACCTTC. Translating it yields CAWTSGQGSNYGYTF.

V and J are TRBV28 and TRBJ1-4; D gene uncertain. Germline V gene lookup returns CDR1 MDHEN and CDR2 SYDVKM. Trimming left V 1 base short and J 2 bases short, with 11 bases between. The CDR3 sequence is 16 residues long. In DNA form, the CDR3 reads TGTGCCAGCAGTTTATCAGGTAGCGGGACTAATGAAAAACTGTTTTTT. Protein: CASSLSGSGTNEKLFF.

CDR3 sequence reads: CASGDRGKIGNTIYF. The CDR3 DNA is TGCGCCAGCGGGGACAGGGGGAAAATCGGAAACACCATATATTTT. This chain connects TRBV10-2 to TRBJ1-3, with 11 bases that match TRBD1. Germline V gene data show CDR1 as WSHSY and CDR2 as SAAADI. With 8 bases clipped from V and 4 bases from J, the junction kept 7 bases outside the gene matches. The CDR3 has 15 amino acids.

The chain uses TRBV5-6 and TRBJ2-7; 8 bases fit TRBD1. V lost 3 bases and J lost 12; bases outside the gene matches: 8. Germline-derived CDR1 and CDR2 are SGHDT and YYEEEE. This CDR3 spans 12 amino acids. CDR3 protein: CASSSRQGKGYF. The CDR3 region has the DNA TGTGCCAGCAGCTCCCGACAGGGGAAGGGGTACTTC.

V is TRBV5-6 and J is TRBJ1-4, with TRBD1 as a possible D gene (6 bases). V was cut by 6 bases and J by 7 bases, with 16 bases left in between. Germline CDR1 is SGHDT and CDR2 is YYEEEE. The CDR3 covers 14 residues. The CDR3 DNA follows: TGTGCCAGCACACATCTCAGGGGTACTGAAAAACTGTTTTTT. This encodes CASTHLRGTEKLFF. Looking up the rest from reference TRBV5-6 and TRBJ1-4 gives the full variable domain: DAGVTQSPTHLIKTRGQQVTLRCSPKSGHDTVSWYQQALGQGPQFIFQYYEEEERQRGNFPDRFSGHQFPNYSSELNVNALLLGDSALYLCASTHLRGTEKLFFGSGTQLSVL.

The chain has TRBV28 and TRBJ1-1, with D hard to call. CDR3 length equals 12 residues. Germline V lookup: CDR1 MDHEN, CDR2 SYDVKM. V lost 5 bases and J lost 8, with 12 bases in between. In DNA, the CDR3 is TGTGCCAGCAGTCGCAAGTTCAGGGAAGCTTTCTTT. Residues: CASSRKFREAFF.

The rearrangement joins TRBV7-9 to TRBJ2-1, with D possibly being TRBD1 (6 bases). CDR1 is SEHNR and CDR2 is FQNEAQ in the germline V gene (reference sequence). The CDR3 extends over 15 amino acids. Trimming cost V 5 bases and J 6 bases, with 17 bases left between them. In nucleotides, the CDR3 is TGTGCCAGCAGCCCACGACAGGTTCCCGCCAATGAGCAGTTCTTC. Translating gives CASSPRQVPANEQFF.

The V call is TRBV9, the J call TRBJ2-3; TRBD2 might be the D (5 bases). CDR1 SGDLS and CDR2 YYNGEE come from the germline V gene. The V end lost 4 bases, the J end lost 3 bases, and 12 bases lay between the germline ends. The CDR3 is 14 amino acids. As DNA, the CDR3 is TGTGCCAGCAGCCCCGGTACTAGGACAGATACGCAGTATTTT. This translates into CASSPGTRTDTQYF.

The gene calls are TRBV7-2 and TRBJ1-5, with D hard to call. Trimming removed 3 bases at V and 4 bases at J, with 7 bases between. Germline assignment: CDR1 SGHTA and CDR2 FQGNSA. CDR3 length equals 13 residues. The CDR3 protein is CASSFAENQPQHF. CDR3 sequence (DNA): TGTGCCAGCAGCTTCGCAGAGAATCAGCCCCAGCATTTT.

This chain links TRBV15 with TRBJ2-3, with TRBD2 identical over 7 bases. The CDR3 totals 14 residues. The germline V gene has CDR1 LNHNV and CDR2 YYDKDF (reference sequence). Germline trimming cut 5 bases from V and 2 bases from J; bases unmatched to any gene: 4. In DNA, the CDR3 is TGTGCCACCAGCTTGGCGGGGGTCACAGATACGCAGTATTTT. Protein sequence: CATSLAGVTDTQYF.

The chain uses TRBV5-1 and TRBJ2-2, with 7 bases identical to TRBD1. The junction had 10 bases not matched to a gene; V was cut back by 10 bases and J by 1 base. This CDR3 has 15 residues. Germline CDR1 SGHRS, CDR2 YFSETQ. The CDR3 spells CAASTGALNTGELFF. The CDR3 nucleotides read TGCGCCGCTAGTACAGGGGCCCTGAACACCGGGGAGCTGTTTTTT.